These T cell receptor beta chains were read from a single sample in a study of blood T cell repertoires in COVID-19. Generated by immunoSEQ multiplex PCR, the TCRdb table keeps only in-frame clones and is missing some. In the table there are 450,000 to 500,000 clones, around 90% of which are singletons. Material for sequencing was PBMCs or T cells enriched from blood (not recorded which). These TCRs come from a woman between 18 and 29 years old who had recovered from COVID-19. The CDR3 runs from the conserved cysteine through the conserved F or W. The D gene is left open where the match is weak. Clone size is shown for a subset of rows, as once, few, many or a class of expanded clone.

length | size | J | D | V | CDR3 | DNA
15 | - | TRBJ1-3 | - | TRBV6-5 | CASEGDGISGNTIYF | TGTGCCAGCGAGGGAGACGGAATCTCTGGAAACACCATATATTTT
16 | - | TRBJ2-1 | - | TRBV5-4 | CASSSFRDTSYNEQFF | TGTGCCAGCAGCTCGTTCCGGGACACCTCCTACAATGAGCAGTTCTTC
14 | - | TRBJ1-1 | - | TRBV29-1 | CSVDFDRRNTEAFF | TGCAGCGTGGATTTTGACAGGCGGAACACTGAAGCTTTCTTT
17 | once | TRBJ2-2 | TRBD1 | TRBV3-1/TRBV3-2 | CASSQDRDSPNTGELFF | TGTGCCAGCAGCCAAGATAGGGACAGTCCCAACACCGGGGAGCTGTTTTTT
15 | - | TRBJ2-7 | - | TRBV28 | CASSSPGSTGYEQYF | TGTGCCAGCAGTTCCCCGGGATCGACGGGCTACGAGCAGTACTTC
14 | - | TRBJ1-1 | - | TRBV30 | CAWNSGDSGTEAFF | TGTGCCTGGAATTCAGGGGATTCCGGGACTGAAGCTTTCTTT
19 | few | TRBJ1-6 | TRBD1 | TRBV27 | CASSLFTGVRGSYNSPLHF | TGTGCCAGCAGTTTATTCACAGGGGTCAGGGGCTCCTATAATTCACCCCTCCACTTT
15 | - | TRBJ2-5 | - | TRBV19 | CASSMVGAGQETQYF | TGTGCCAGTAGTATGGTAGGAGCGGGCCAAGAGACCCAGTACTTC
16 | - | TRBJ2-4 | - | TRBV6-5 | CASSSSVPDIQNIQYF | TGTGCCAGCAGTTCTAGCGTCCCGGACATTCAAAACATTCAGTACTTC
13 | once | TRBJ1-2 | TRBD1 | TRBV5-6 | CASSLEGAVGYTF | TGTGCCAGCAGCTTGGAGGGGGCGGTTGGCTACACCTTC
15 | - | TRBJ1-4 | TRBD1 | TRBV5-4 | CASSLWGQGDEKLFF | TGTGCCAGCAGCTTGTGGGGACAGGGAGATGAAAAACTGTTTTTT
18 | - | TRBJ1-4 | TRBD1 | TRBV6-4 | CASRHRDRGSKFNEKLFF | TGTGCCAGCCGACACCGGGACAGGGGGTCTAAATTTAATGAAAAACTGTTTTTT
14 | - | TRBJ1-2 | - | TRBV19 | CASSYRALDYGYTF | TGTGCCAGTAGCTACAGGGCCCTGGACTATGGCTACACCTTC
15 | - | TRBJ1-5 | TRBD1 | TRBV28 | CASSSGQFSNQPQHF | TGTGCCAGCAGTTCGGGACAGTTTAGCAATCAGCCCCAGCATTTT
13 | - | TRBJ1-4 | - | TRBV2 | CASGRDPNEKLFF | TGTGCCAGCGGCCGGGATCCTAATGAAAAACTGTTTTTT
12 | - | TRBJ1-4 | TRBD1 | TRBV3-1/TRBV3-2 | CASSQEGQKLFF | TGTGCCAGCAGCCAAGAGGGACAGAAACTGTTTTTT
14 | few | TRBJ2-1 | TRBD1 | TRBV19 | CASSIGTGGNEQFF | TGTGCCAGTAGTATAGGGACAGGGGGCAATGAGCAGTTCTTC
15 | - | TRBJ2-5 | TRBD2 | TRBV4-2 | CASSQSGGAAETQYF | TGTGCCAGCAGCCAAAGCGGGGGGGCCGCAGAGACCCAGTACTTC
14 | - | TRBJ2-4 | - | TRBV7-9 | CASSLDGGGGIQYF | TGTGCCAGCAGCTTAGATGGGGGAGGAGGGATTCAGTACTTC
14 | once | TRBJ2-2 | TRBD2 | TRBV5-1 | CASRFGGATGELFF | TGCGCCAGCAGATTCGGGGGGGCCACCGGGGAGCTGTTTTTT
13 | once | TRBJ1-3 | - | TRBV4-1 | CASSQLPGNTIYF | TGCGCCAGCAGCCAACTCCCCGGAAACACCATATATTTT
17 | - | TRBJ2-5 | - | TRBV9 | CASSVGGRQGGKETQYF | TGTGCCAGCAGCGTGGGGGGACGACAGGGAGGAAAAGAGACCCAGTACTTC
12 | - | TRBJ2-2 | - | TRBV10-1 | CASSDSPGELFF | TGCGCCAGCAGCGACAGTCCCGGGGAGCTGTTTTTT
13 | - | TRBJ2-3 | - | TRBV27 | CASRIHDTDTQYF | TGTGCCAGCAGGATACACGATACAGATACGCAGTATTTT
14 | - | TRBJ2-2 | - | TRBV4-1 | CASSQVPGTGELFF | TGCGCCAGCAGCCAAGTGCCAGGGACCGGGGAGCTGTTTTTT
13 | - | TRBJ1-1 | TRBD1 | TRBV2 | CASSGDRETEAFF | TGTGCCAGCAGTGGGGACAGGGAAACTGAAGCTTTCTTT
14 | - | TRBJ2-3 | - | TRBV15 | CATSPRLNTDTQYF | TGTGCCACCAGCCCCCGACTTAACACAGATACGCAGTATTTT
19 | - | TRBJ2-3 | - | TRBV3-1/TRBV3-2 | CASSQDPPGGRGAPDTQYF | TGTGCCAGCAGCCAAGATCCCCCGGGTGGCAGGGGGGCACCAGATACGCAGTATTTT
14 | - | TRBJ2-1 | TRBD1 | TRBV5-1 | CASSFQGAGDEQFF | TGCGCCAGCAGCTTCCAGGGGGCCGGCGATGAGCAGTTCTTC
14 | - | TRBJ1-6 | - | TRBV5-6 | CASSRGSTGSPLHF | TGTGCCAGCAGCAGGGGGAGCACGGGTTCACCCCTCCACTTT